This T cell receptor beta chain was identified in a study of OX40 agonist ivuxolimab in advanced cancers. Germline V gives CDR1 MDHEN, CDR2 SYDVKM. Trimming took 10 bases from V and 4 from J; bases not matched to a gene: 12. The CDR3 consists of 14 residues. Profiling relied on immunoSEQ multiplex PCR, and the TCRdb table lists in-frame clones only, not all of them. The sample has roughly 53,000 clones; 84% are singletons. Study findings and constraints: Fewer expanded clones were found on average in CD4+ than in CD8+ T cells.

As concerns this clone: Its antigen remains unknown.

This sequence originates from an adult with an advanced solid tumor such as melanoma, head and neck, liver or kidney cancer. This chain links TRBV28 with TRBJ1-2; TRBD1 matches at 7 bases. This material consisted of CD4+ or CD8+ T cells sorted from blood, taken in a trial of the OX40 agonist ivuxolimab. The CDR3 sequence is CATNMDRPPYGYTF. The CDR3 DNA follows: TGTGCCACCAACATGGACAGGCCGCCCTATGGCTACACCTTC.